The clone carrying this TCR beta chain has at least ten counts. The sample originates from a study of read filtering for tumor transcriptome and immune sequencing. Study-wide background: Among patients, approximately 17 were male and some 15 female, aged roughly 45 to 80 (mean approximately 71).

Every patient had bone marrow sampled while the disease was active. The library was built from roughly 400 ng RNA with molecular barcoded adaptors for alpha/delta and beta/gamma chains. In TCRdb, the reads were re-called with MiXCR into one record per CDR3 protein. The sample includes about 130,000 distinct CDR3 sequences, around 13% of them seen just once. Sequencing was performed on a population of CD138-negative cells sorted from bone marrow. The TCR originated in a donor aged 40 or over with multiple myeloma.

CDR3 nucleotide sequence: TGCGCCAGCAGCTTGCGCTTCGCCACTAACTATGGCTACACCTTC. This gives the protein CASSLRFATNYGYTF. V gene TRBV5-1 combines with J gene TRBJ1-2; D unclear. The CDR3 sequence is 15 residues long. Germline CDR1 and CDR2: SGHRS and YFSETQ. Trimming removed 1 base at V and 0 bases at J, with 10 bases between.